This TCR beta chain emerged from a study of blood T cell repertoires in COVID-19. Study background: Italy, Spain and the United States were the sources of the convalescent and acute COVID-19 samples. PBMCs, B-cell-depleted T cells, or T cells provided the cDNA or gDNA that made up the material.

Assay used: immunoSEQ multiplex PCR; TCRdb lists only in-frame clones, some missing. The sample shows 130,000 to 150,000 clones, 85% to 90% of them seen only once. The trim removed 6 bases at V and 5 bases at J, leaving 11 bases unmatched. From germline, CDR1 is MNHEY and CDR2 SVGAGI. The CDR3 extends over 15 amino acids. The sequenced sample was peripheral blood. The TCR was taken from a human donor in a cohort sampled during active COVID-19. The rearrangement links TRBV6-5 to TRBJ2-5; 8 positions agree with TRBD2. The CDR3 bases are TGTGCCAGCAGACGCACTAGCGGCCCGGGGGAGACCCAGTACTTC. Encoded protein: CASRRTSGPGETQYF.